These 25 T cell receptor beta chains originate from one sample sequenced in a study of blood T cells in healthy people across ages. Next came a second PCR, run for roughly 6 to 11 cycles, which used a sample-barcoded 5' primer along with a J-beta primer mix. TCRdb called the 5' RACE reads again in MiXCR, with one record for every CDR3 protein. The sample yields around 1,500,000 distinct CDR3 sequences, 42% seen once. The specimen sequenced was blood. Receptors originate from a young woman in good health.

This clonotype was picked up one time. J is TRBJ2-7 and V is TRBV5-1; D not resolved. The CDR3 has 16 amino acids. Germline assignment: CDR1 SGHRS and CDR2 YFSETQ. The V gene lost 4 bases and the J gene lost 7 bases, with 24 bases spanning the gap. The CDR3 DNA reads TGCGCCAGCAGCCCGCCCCGAACGGGCTCTCGCAATGAGCAGTACTTC. Translated: CASSPPRTGSRNEQYF. Filled out from reference TRBV5-1 and TRBJ2-7, the complete variable domain reads KAGVTQTPRYLIKTRGQQVTLSCSPISGHRSVSWYQQTPGQGLQFLFEYFSETQRNKGNFPGRFSGRQFSNSRSEMNVSTLELGDSALYLCASSPPRTGSRNEQYFGPGTRLTVT.

V and J are TRBV5-1 and TRBJ2-3; D is uncertain. V lost 0 bases and J 4 bases, leaving 12 bases between the germline ends. In germline, CDR1 is SGHRS, CDR2 YFSETQ. The CDR3 consists of 15 residues. The CDR3 region is CASSLELPFADTQYF. The CDR3 DNA reads TGCGCCAGCAGCTTGGAACTGCCGTTTGCAGATACGCAGTATTTT.

There are a few counts of this clonotype. The rearrangement uses TRBV21-1 and TRBJ2-7; the DNA was not compared with TRBD1, the D call given in the table. TRBV21-1 is termed a pseudogene. The CDR3 covers 17 residues. CDR3 amino acids: CASSIAPSGTGPYEQYF. The CDR3 DNA sequence: TGTGCCAGCAGCATAGCACCCTCCGGGACAGGCCCCTACGAGCAGTACTTC.

This rearrangement joins TRBV4-1 to TRBJ2-7, with 7 bases identical to TRBD2. Germline loops: CDR1 MGHRA, CDR2 YSYEKL. The CDR3 loop spans 13 amino acids. Losses at the gene ends were 1 base for V and 6 bases for J; bases not matched to a gene: 3. The CDR3 loop is CASSQVGGVEQYF. CDR3 nucleotides: TGCGCCAGCAGCCAAGTTGGGGGGGTCGAGCAGTACTTC.

This clonotype appeared many times. This chain joins TRBV20-1 and TRBJ2-2; 8 bases fit TRBD2. CDR3 length: 15 residues. With 2 bases clipped from V and 2 bases from J, the junction kept 4 bases outside the gene matches. Germline CDR1 and CDR2: DFQATT and SNEGSKA (reference sequence). CDR3 coding DNA: TGCAGTGCTAGACCCCGGGGGGGCAACACCGGGGAGCTGTTTTTT. This codes for CSARPRGGNTGELFF.

This chain links TRBV20-1 with TRBJ2-3; tentatively, D is TRBD2 (5 bases). The CDR3 consists of 14 residues. The V and J ends lost 1 base and 2 bases respectively, with 10 bases between them. Germline CDR1 reads DFQATT; CDR2 reads SNEGSKA (reference sequence). In DNA, the CDR3 is TGCAGTGCTAGAGTCCGGGGTCTCACAGATACGCAGTATTTT. Protein product: CSARVRGLTDTQYF.

The chain is built from TRBV7-2 and TRBJ2-1, with TRBD2 identical over 7 bases. V lost 6 bases, J lost 7 bases, and 6 bases stayed unmatched. This CDR3 has 13 amino acids. Germline V CDR1 and CDR2: SGHTA, FQGNSA. CDR3 nucleotide sequence: TGTGCCAGCAGGAGACTAGCAGGGAATGAGCAGTTCTTC. Its protein product is CASRRLAGNEQFF.

The chain recombines TRBV28 with TRBJ2-3, with 9 bases lining up with TRBD2. CDR3 length: 17 residues. Looked up from germline, CDR1 is MDHEN and CDR2 is SYDVKM. V lost 5 bases and J lost 9; bases outside the gene matches: 18. CDR3 in DNA: TGTGCCAGCAGTGTCAGTAGCGCGGGGGGGCTCGGAGGGACGCAGTATTTT. Encoded protein: CASSVSSAGGLGGTQYF.

The CDR3, as DNA: TGTGCCACCAGTGAGCGGGAGGTAGCGGGGTTGTACAATGAGCAGTACTTC. Translating gives CATSEREVAGLYNEQYF. The chain recombines TRBV24-1 with TRBJ2-7; 8 positions match TRBD2. Germline V gives CDR1 KGHDR, CDR2 SFDVKD. This CDR3 comprises 17 residues. The J segment lost 7 bases and the V segment lost 4 bases, leaving 17 bases of the junction unmatched.

The V call is TRBV29-1, the J call TRBJ2-5; 8 positions agree with TRBD2. Germline V gene lookup returns CDR1 SQVTM and CDR2 ANQGSEA. V dropped 4 bases and J dropped 3; count of bases not matched to a gene: 10. There are 15 residues in the CDR3. The CDR3 DNA reads TGCAGCGTTGCGGTCCCGGGACTAGGAGAAGAGACCCAGTACTTC. As protein: CSVAVPGLGEETQYF.

This clonotype was detected only a few times. The rearrangement uses TRBV7-2 and TRBJ2-7; D gene unclear. The CDR3 is 15 amino acids. V was cut by 0 bases and J by 2 bases, with 11 bases left in between. Germline-derived CDR1 and CDR2 are SGHTA and FQGNSA. The CDR3: CASSLAQGFAYEQYF. Written as DNA, the CDR3 is TGTGCCAGCAGCTTAGCGCAAGGTTTCGCCTACGAGCAGTACTTC. The variable domain in full, with the rest retrieved from reference TRBV7-2 and TRBJ2-7, is GAGVSQSPSNKVTEKGKDVELRCDPISGHTALYWYRQSLGQGLEFLIYFQGNSAPDKSGLPSDRFSAERTGGSVSTLTIQRTQQEDSAVYLCASSLAQGFAYEQYFGPGTRLTVT.

The genes are TRBV4-2 and TRBJ2-5, with a possible D match to TRBD2 (6 bases). Matching the DNA end better, TRBJ2-4 makes the J call doubtful. The CDR3 sequence is 18 residues long. In germline, CDR1 is LGHNA, CDR2 YNFKEQ. CDR3 region: CASSQDEGGVTGKNIQYF. CDR3 bases: TGTGCCAGCAGCCAAGATGAAGGCGGGGTTACTGGCAAAAACATTCAGTACTTC.

The chain combines TRBV10-3 with TRBJ2-7; TRBD2 might be the D (5 bases). CDR3 length: 13 amino acids. Trimming took off 4 bases at V and 3 bases at J, with 10 bases between the two ends. CDR1 ENHRY and CDR2 SYGVKD come from the germline V gene. As DNA, the CDR3 is TGTGCCATCAGTGGTCGGGAATTCTACGAGCAGTACTTC. Residues: CAISGREFYEQYF.

This chain uses TRBV20-1 with TRBJ2-7, with TRBD2 matching 14 bases. CDR3 length equals 16 residues. The J segment lost 0 bases and the V segment lost 6 bases, leaving 7 bases of the junction unmatched. Germline CDR1 reads DFQATT; CDR2 reads SNEGSKA (reference sequence). The CDR3 here is CSAPGLAGGSSYEQYF. The CDR3 nucleotides are TGCAGTGCGCCCGGACTAGCGGGGGGAAGCTCCTACGAGCAGTACTTC.

This clonotype was picked up a small number of times. The chain combines TRBV7-9 with TRBJ1-1, with 9 bases fitting TRBD1. The V gene's germline CDR1 is SEHNR and CDR2 FQNEAQ (reference sequence). The junction had 13 bases not matched to a gene; V was cut back by 6 bases and J by 5 bases. The CDR3 spans 16 residues. The CDR3 protein is CASSSDRGGGFTEAFF. The CDR3 DNA is TGTGCCAGCAGTTCCGACAGGGGGGGAGGTTTTACTGAAGCTTTCTTT. The whole variable domain, filled in from reference TRBV7-9 and TRBJ1-1, reads DTGVSQNPRHKITKRGQNVTFRCDPISEHNRLYWYRQTLGQGPEFLTYFQNEAQLEKSRLLSDRFSAERPKGSFSTLEIQRTEQGDSAMYLCASSSDRGGGFTEAFFGQGTRLTVV.

V usage is TRBV10-3 and J usage is TRBJ1-4; D ambiguous. CDR1 and CDR2 (germline): ENHRY, SYGVKD. V lost 4 bases to trimming and J lost 8 bases, with 8 bases between them. This CDR3 has 12 amino acids. DNA of the CDR3: TGTGCCATCAGTGTTGGGAAAGAAAAACTGTTTTTT. This translates into CAISVGKEKLFF.

The chain combines TRBV7-2 with TRBJ2-1; D unclear. Germline V gives CDR1 SGHTA, CDR2 FQGNSA. The ends were cut back, 5 bases at V and 3 bases at J, with 11 bases in the middle. This CDR3 comprises 14 residues. CDR3 nucleotides: TGTGCCAGCAGCATCATGGGCGTCTACAATGAGCAGTTCTTC. Protein: CASSIMGVYNEQFF.

The sample holds a few counts of this clonotype. This sequence joins TRBV6-5 and TRBJ1-6; D is unclear. The germline V gene encodes CDR1 MNHEY and CDR2 SVGAGI. V was cut by 2 bases and J by 2 bases, with 13 bases left in between. This CDR3 region has 17 residues. DNA for the CDR3: TGTGCCAGCAGTTACCAGGCGTCAAGCGCCTATAATTCACCCCTCCACTTT. Its protein product is CASSYQASSAYNSPLHF.

The V and J genes are TRBV29-1 and TRBJ2-3; D remains ambiguous. The CDR3 is made up of 12 amino acids. The V end lost 4 bases, the J end lost 4 bases, and 9 bases lay between the germline ends. Germline V gene lookup returns CDR1 SQVTM and CDR2 ANQGSEA. In DNA form, the CDR3 reads TGCAGCGTTGGCGAAGGGCCAGATACGCAGTATTTT. Its protein is CSVGEGPDTQYF.

This clonotype was observed a few times. V is TRBV7-3 and J is TRBJ2-1; possible D gene TRBD2, 6 bases. The V gene lost 0 bases and the J gene lost 14 bases, with 17 bases spanning the gap. CDR1 SGHTA and CDR2 FQGTGA come from the germline V gene. The CDR3 is made up of 14 amino acids. The CDR3 reads CASSLTPGSGHKFF. The CDR3 DNA reads as TGTGCCAGCAGCTTAACCCCGGGTAGCGGTCATAAGTTCTTC.

The gene calls are TRBV5-6 and TRBJ1-2; D gene ambiguous. The CDR3 is 13 amino acids. Trimming left V 9 bases short and J 12 bases short, with 24 bases between. CDR1 and CDR2 from the germline V gene are SGHDT and YYEEEE. In DNA, the CDR3 is TGTGCCACTAATGGAATTCTCGACTCGCGGCACACCTTC. Amino acid sequence: CATNGILDSRHTF. The full variable domain, its missing parts supplied by reference TRBV5-6 and TRBJ1-2, is DAGVTQSPTHLIKTRGQQVTLRCSPKSGHDTVSWYQQALGQGPQFIFQYYEEEERQRGNFPDRFSGHQFPNYSSELNVNALLLGDSALYLCATNGILDSRHTFGSGTRLTVV.

The chain employs TRBV10-2 and TRBJ2-2, with TRBD2 matching 10 bases. This CDR3 comprises 16 residues. The germline V gene has CDR1 WSHSY and CDR2 SAAADI. Trimming took 3 bases from V and 4 from J; bases not matched to a gene: 5. CDR3 nucleotides: TGCGCCAGCAGTGATCTAGCGGGGGCCAGCACCGGGGAGCTGTTTTTT. Protein: CASSDLAGASTGELFF.

The rearrangement links TRBV11-2 to TRBJ2-5; a possible D gene is TRBD2 (6 bases). CDR1 SGHAT and CDR2 FQNNGV come from the germline V gene. V lost 3 bases to trimming and J lost 11 bases, with 22 bases between them. The CDR3 is made up of 15 amino acids. The DNA of the CDR3 is TGTGCCAGCAGCTTTGGAGGGACCCACTCCTACGGGCAGTACTTC. Protein product: CASSFGGTHSYGQYF.

This clonotype was observed a few times. The CDR3 region is CSAGLAGSSYNEQFF. Here the CDR3 DNA reads TGCAGTGCGGGACTAGCGGGGTCCTCCTACAATGAGCAGTTCTTC. The chain recombines TRBV20-1 with TRBJ2-1, with 13 positions matching TRBD2. The CDR3 is made up of 15 amino acids. CDR1 and CDR2 from the germline V gene are DFQATT and SNEGSKA (reference sequence). V shed 6 bases and J 0 bases; nucleotides not matched to a gene: 2.

This clonotype turned up a few times. V and J are TRBV7-2 and TRBJ2-7; D gene unclear. CDR1 SGHTA and CDR2 FQGNSA come from the germline V gene. The CDR3 length is 14 residues. Trimming cost V 3 bases and J 0 bases, with 9 bases left between them. The chain's CDR3 is CASSFRLSSYEQYF. The CDR3 coding sequence is TGTGCCAGCAGCTTTCGCCTCAGCTCCTACGAGCAGTACTTC.